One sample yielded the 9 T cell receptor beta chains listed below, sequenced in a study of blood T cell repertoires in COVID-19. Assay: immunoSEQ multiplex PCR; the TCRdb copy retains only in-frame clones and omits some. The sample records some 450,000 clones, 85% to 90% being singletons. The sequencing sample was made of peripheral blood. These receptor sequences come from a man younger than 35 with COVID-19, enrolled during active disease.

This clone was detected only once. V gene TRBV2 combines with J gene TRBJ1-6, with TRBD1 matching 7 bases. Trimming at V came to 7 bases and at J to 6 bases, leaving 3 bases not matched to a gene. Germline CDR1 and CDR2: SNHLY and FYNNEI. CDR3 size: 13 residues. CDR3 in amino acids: CASIRDSNSPLHF. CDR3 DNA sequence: TGTGCCAGCATACGGGACAGTAATTCACCCCTCCACTTT.

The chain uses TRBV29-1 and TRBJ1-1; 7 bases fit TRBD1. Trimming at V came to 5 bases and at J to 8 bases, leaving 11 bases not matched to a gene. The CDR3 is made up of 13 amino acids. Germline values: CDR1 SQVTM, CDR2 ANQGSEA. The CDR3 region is CSVQRQGTREAFF. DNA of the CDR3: TGCAGCGTTCAGAGACAGGGAACGAGAGAAGCTTTCTTT.

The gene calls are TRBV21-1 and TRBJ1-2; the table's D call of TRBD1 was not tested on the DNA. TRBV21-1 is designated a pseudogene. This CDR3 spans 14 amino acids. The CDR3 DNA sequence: TGTGCCAGCAGAGGGGACATCTACTACTATGGCTACACCTTC. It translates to CASRGDIYYYGYTF.

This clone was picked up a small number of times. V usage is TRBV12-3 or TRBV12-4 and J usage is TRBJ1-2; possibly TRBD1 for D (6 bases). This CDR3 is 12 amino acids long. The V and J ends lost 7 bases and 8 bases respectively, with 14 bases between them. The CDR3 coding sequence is TGTGCCAGCAAAGCCGGGACAACGGGCTACACCTTC. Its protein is CASKAGTTGYTF.

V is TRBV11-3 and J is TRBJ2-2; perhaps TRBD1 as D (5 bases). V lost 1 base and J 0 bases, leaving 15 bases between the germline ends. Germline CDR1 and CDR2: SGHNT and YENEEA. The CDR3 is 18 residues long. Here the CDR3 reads CASSLVGPFGSNTGELFF. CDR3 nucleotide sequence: TGTGCCAGCAGCTTAGTGGGGCCTTTCGGATCGAACACCGGGGAGCTGTTTTTT. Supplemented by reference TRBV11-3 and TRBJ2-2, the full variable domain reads EAGVVQSPRYKIIEKKQPVAFWCNPISGHNTLYWYLQNLGQGPELLIRYENEEAVDDSQLPKDRFSAERLKGVDSTLKIQPAELGDSAVYLCASSLVGPFGSNTGELFFGEGSRLTVL.

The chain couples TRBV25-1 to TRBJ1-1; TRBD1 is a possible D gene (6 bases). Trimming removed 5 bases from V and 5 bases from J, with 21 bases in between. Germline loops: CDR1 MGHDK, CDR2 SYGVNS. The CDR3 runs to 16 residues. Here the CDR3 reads CASSKPWGQGKTEAFF. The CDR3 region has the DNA TGTGCCAGCAGTAAGCCATGGGGGCAAGGGAAAACTGAAGCTTTCTTT. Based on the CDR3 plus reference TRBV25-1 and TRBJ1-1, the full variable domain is EADIYQTPRYLVIGTGKKITLECSQTMGHDKMYWYQQDPGMELHLIHYSYGVNSTEKGDLSSESTVSRIRTEHFPLTLESARPSHTSQYLCASSKPWGQGKTEAFFGQGTRLTVV.

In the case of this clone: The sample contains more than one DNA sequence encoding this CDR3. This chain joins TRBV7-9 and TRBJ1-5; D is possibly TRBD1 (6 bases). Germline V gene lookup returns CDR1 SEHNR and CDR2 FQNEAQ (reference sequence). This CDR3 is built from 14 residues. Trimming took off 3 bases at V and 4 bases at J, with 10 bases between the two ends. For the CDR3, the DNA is TGTGCCAGCAGCTTGGGGGCGTCTAATCAGCCCCAGCATTTT. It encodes CASSLGASNQPQHF.

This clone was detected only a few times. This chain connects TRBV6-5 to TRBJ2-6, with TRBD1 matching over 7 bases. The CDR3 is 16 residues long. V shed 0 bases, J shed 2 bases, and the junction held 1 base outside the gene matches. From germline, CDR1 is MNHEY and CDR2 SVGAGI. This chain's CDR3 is CASSYSQGAGANVLTF. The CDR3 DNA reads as TGTGCCAGCAGTTACTCGCAGGGGGCTGGGGCCAACGTCCTGACTTTC.

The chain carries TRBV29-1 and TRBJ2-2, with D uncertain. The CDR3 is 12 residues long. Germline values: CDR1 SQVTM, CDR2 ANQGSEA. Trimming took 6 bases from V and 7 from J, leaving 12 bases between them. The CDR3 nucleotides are TGCAGCGTCTCTCCCACCTACGGGGAGCTGTTTTTT. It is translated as CSVSPTYGELFF.